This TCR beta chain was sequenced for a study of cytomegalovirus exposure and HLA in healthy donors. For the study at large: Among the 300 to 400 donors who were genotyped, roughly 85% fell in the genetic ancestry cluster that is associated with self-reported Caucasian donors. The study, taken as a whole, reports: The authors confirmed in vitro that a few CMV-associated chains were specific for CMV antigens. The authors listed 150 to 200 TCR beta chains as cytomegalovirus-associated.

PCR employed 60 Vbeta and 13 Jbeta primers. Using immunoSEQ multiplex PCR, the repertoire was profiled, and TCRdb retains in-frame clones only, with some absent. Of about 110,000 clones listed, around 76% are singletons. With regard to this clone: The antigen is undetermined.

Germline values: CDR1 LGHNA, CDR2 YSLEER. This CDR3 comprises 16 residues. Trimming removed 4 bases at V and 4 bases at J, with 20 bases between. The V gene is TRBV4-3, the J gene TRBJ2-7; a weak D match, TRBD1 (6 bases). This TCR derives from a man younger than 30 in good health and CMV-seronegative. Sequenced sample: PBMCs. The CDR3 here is CASSRGIGQKPYEQYF. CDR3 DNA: TGCGCCAGCAGCCGAGGGATAGGACAGAAACCTTACGAGCAGTACTTC.